This is a list of T cell receptor beta chains from one sample in a study of PD-1 blockade in classical Hodgkin lymphoma. Assay: immunoSEQ multiplex PCR; the TCRdb copy retains only in-frame clones and omits some. The sample includes about 100,000 clones, roughly 84% of them seen just once. The specimen was peripheral blood mononuclear cells (PBMCs), collected at baseline. The receptor source for this set is a human donor with classical Hodgkin lymphoma. Both conserved end residues are part of each CDR3. The order of the fields is clone size, V gene, D gene, J gene, CDR3 DNA, CDR3 protein. The D gene is left open where the match is weak. Size is stated for part of the rows, as once, few or many counts, or as a class when the clone is expanded.

>-|TRBV10-1|TRBD2|TRBJ2-1
TGCGCCAGCACCCACGGTGTGTGGGAGCGGGAGAGGGACAATGAGCAGTTCTTC
CASTHGVWERERDNEQFF
>-|TRBV7-2|TRBD2|TRBJ2-7
TGTGCCAGCAGCTTAAGAGGACTAGCTGGGGGGTCCGAGCAGTACTTC
CASSLRGLAGGSEQYF
>-|TRBV7-9|TRBD2|TRBJ2-1
TGTGCCAGCAGCTTAGGGCTAGCGGCTTTTTTCAATGAGCAGTTCTTC
CASSLGLAAFFNEQFF
>-|TRBV10-3|TRBD1|TRBJ1-4
TGTGCCACCTCACAGGGGGCCCAGAGTGAAAAACTGTTTTTT
CATSQGAQSEKLFF
>-|TRBV6-1|-|TRBJ2-7
TGTGCCAGCAGTGAAGGGGCTAGCGAGATATACGAGCAGTACTTC
CASSEGASEIYEQYF
>-|TRBV13|TRBD2|TRBJ2-1
TGTGCCAGCAGCTCCGGGACTAGCAAGTACAATGAGCAGTTCTTC
CASSSGTSKYNEQFF
>-|TRBV10-3|-|TRBJ2-1
TGTGCCATCAGTGAACTAGGCATACGTATTTACAATGAGCAGTTCTTC
CAISELGIRIYNEQFF
>-|TRBV9|TRBD2|TRBJ2-7
TGTGCCAGCAGCGTAGGCGGGAGCAACTACGAGCAGTACTTC
CASSVGGSNYEQYF
>-|TRBV16|-|TRBJ1-5
TGTGCCAGCAGCCCCTGGGACGGCAGGAGGGTGGATAGCAATCAGCCCCAGCATTTT
CASSPWDGRRVDSNQPQHF
>-|TRBV29-1|-|TRBJ2-7
TGCAGCGTCCACAAGGGGGGGGACGAGCAGTACTTC
CSVHKGGDEQYF
>-|TRBV18|-|TRBJ1-1
TGTGCCAGCTCACGCCACCCGGGGCGTATGAACACTGAAGCTTTCTTT
CASSRHPGRMNTEAFF
>-|TRBV7-9|-|TRBJ1-3
TGTGCCAGCAGCGAGGGCAGGTTGATAAACACCATATATTTT
CASSEGRLINTIYF
>-|TRBV7-9|-|TRBJ1-5
TGTGCCAGCAGCTCCGGATCGACAGGTGGGCATCAGCCCCAGCATTTT
CASSSGSTGGHQPQHF
>-|TRBV28|-|TRBJ2-7
TGTGCCAGCAAACTCGGGACGGGCCCGGAGCAGTACTTC
CASKLGTGPEQYF
>-|TRBV15|TRBD2|TRBJ2-2
TGTGCCACCAGCAGAGATGGCAGCGGGAGTGTCACCGGGGAGCTGTTTTTT
CATSRDGSGSVTGELFF
>-|TRBV7-6|TRBD1|TRBJ1-6
TGTGCCAGCAGCTTAGAGGGGGCGAGGCGGCCGAATTCACCCCTCCACTTT
CASSLEGARRPNSPLHF
>-|TRBV29-1|-|TRBJ1-1
TGCAGCGGAAATAGAGGGCTGAACACTGAAGCTTTCTTT
CSGNRGLNTEAFF
>-|TRBV5-5|TRBD1|TRBJ1-4
TGTGCCAGCACTGATGCCGGGACAGGTTATGAAAAACTGTTTTTT
CASTDAGTGYEKLFF
>-|TRBV5-1|-|TRBJ2-2
TGCGCCAGCAGCTTGTCGGCAGGGGACCCCGGGGAGCTGTTTTTT
CASSLSAGDPGELFF
>-|TRBV19|TRBD1|TRBJ2-7
TGTGCCAGTAAGAAACATTCCGGGACAGGGTCCTACGAGCAGTACTTC
CASKKHSGTGSYEQYF
>-|TRBV6-1|-|TRBJ1-3
TGTGCCAGCAGAAGGGACGGCGCCTCTGGAAACACCATATATTTT
CASRRDGASGNTIYF
>-|TRBV18|-|TRBJ2-1
TGTGCCAGCTCACCAGGTCCAGGGGAACGATACAATGAGCAGTTCTTC
CASSPGPGERYNEQFF
>-|TRBV28|-|TRBJ2-4
TGTGCCAGCAGTTTATCCGGGGGCAAAAACATTCAGTACTTC
CASSLSGGKNIQYF
>-|TRBV2|-|TRBJ2-7
TGTGCCAGCAGTCGGGAAGTTTCCTACGAGCAGTACTTC
CASSREVSYEQYF
>-|TRBV4-2|TRBD2|TRBJ2-3
TGTGCCAGCAGCCAAACCGGGACTAGCTTCGGGACAGATACGCAGTATTTT
CASSQTGTSFGTDTQYF
>-|TRBV6-1|-|TRBJ1-1
TGTGCCAGCAGTCATTACTCGAACACTGAAGCTTTCTTT
CASSHYSNTEAFF
>few|TRBV4-2|-|TRBJ1-2
TGTGCCAGCAGCCTTCGACCACAGGGATATGGCTACACCTTC
CASSLRPQGYGYTF
>-|TRBV7-8|-|TRBJ1-5
TGTGCCAGCAGCTTAGGACAGTTCAATCAGCCCCAGCATTTT
CASSLGQFNQPQHF
>once|TRBV4-3|TRBD2|TRBJ2-7
TGCGCCAGCAGCCGCGGACTAGCGGGGATCTACGAGCAGTACTTC
CASSRGLAGIYEQYF
>-|TRBV9|TRBD1|TRBJ1-1
TGTGCCAGCAGCCCTAGGGGGCCCGGAGACACTGAAGCTTTCTTT
CASSPRGPGDTEAFF
>-|TRBV9|-|TRBJ2-1
TGTGCCAGCAACGATGGGGGCGGGAGCGGAGGGGAGCAGTTCTTC
CASNDGGGSGGEQFF
>few|TRBV9|-|TRBJ1-1
TGTGCCAGCAGCGTAGGGGCACGGGGGAGGCACACTGAAGCTTTCTTT
CASSVGARGRHTEAFF
>-|TRBV11-3|TRBD2|TRBJ2-2
TGTGCCAGCAGTTCTAGCGGGAGTGTAGCCGGGGAGCTGTTTTTT
CASSSSGSVAGELFF
>-|TRBV5-1|TRBD2|TRBJ2-7
TGCGCCAGCAGCTTGGGGACTAGCGGCTACGAGCAGTACTTC
CASSLGTSGYEQYF
>-|TRBV29-1|TRBD1|TRBJ2-5
TGCAGCGTGGGACAGTTCGGTGAGACCCAGTACTTC
CSVGQFGETQYF
>-|TRBV29-1|TRBD1|TRBJ2-7
TGCAGCGTCGGACAGGGGAACTACGAGCAGTACTTC
CSVGQGNYEQYF
>-|TRBV5-1|TRBD2|TRBJ2-7
TGCGCCAGCAGCCCAAGCCTTTTGGCGGGAGGTTCTGCCGAGCAGTACTTC
CASSPSLLAGGSAEQYF
>-|TRBV6-1|TRBD2|TRBJ2-3
TGTGCCAGCAGTGAAGATCCCGGGACTAGCGGGACTAGCACAGATACGCAGTATTTT
CASSEDPGTSGTSTDTQYF
>-|TRBV7-2|TRBD1|TRBJ1-2
TGTGCCAGCAGCTTACCCGGACAGGTCCCCTATGGCTACACCTTC
CASSLPGQVPYGYTF
>-|TRBV5-8|TRBD1|TRBJ2-2
TGTGCCAGCACCGTGACAGGGGCCTTGCCGGTGGGGGAGCTGTTTTTT
CASTVTGALPVGELFF
>-|TRBV19|-|TRBJ2-3
TGTGCCAGTAGTATAAGGGGGGGCGGCACAGATACGCAGTATTTT
CASSIRGGGTDTQYF
>-|TRBV11-2|TRBD1|TRBJ1-2
TGTGCCAGCAGCCCGGGACAGCCTAACTATGGCTACACCTTC
CASSPGQPNYGYTF